This entry describes one TCR beta chain. Its antigen is as yet unknown. Germline CDR1 is SGHAT and CDR2 is FQNNGV. V dropped 0 bases and J dropped 7 bases, with 9 bases sitting between them. The CDR3 length is 13 residues. The sample originates from a study of T cell responses to AZD1222 COVID-19 vaccine. Study findings and constraints: Donors, mostly white British, included more females; clonal diversity was possibly underestimated. Unmutated variant regions are reportedly the target of nearly half of TCRs that are spike-specific. The span of vaccine-associated CD4 TCRs extended across spike, with dominance at 160-218 and 743-854.

Some clones are missing from TCRdb's copy, which holds only in-frame ones; the method was immunoSEQ multiplex PCR. The data show 65,000 to 75,000 clones, around 89% seen once. The rearrangement joins TRBV11-2 to TRBJ1-1; D gene ambiguous. This TCR was sampled from an adult who received the MenACWY meningococcal vaccine as a control. This sample comprised peripheral blood, obtained 28 days after the second dose of the MenACWY control vaccine. The CDR3 DNA reads as TGTGCCAGCAGCTTAGATCCTGGTGTTGAAGCTTTCTTT. It encodes CASSLDPGVEAFF.